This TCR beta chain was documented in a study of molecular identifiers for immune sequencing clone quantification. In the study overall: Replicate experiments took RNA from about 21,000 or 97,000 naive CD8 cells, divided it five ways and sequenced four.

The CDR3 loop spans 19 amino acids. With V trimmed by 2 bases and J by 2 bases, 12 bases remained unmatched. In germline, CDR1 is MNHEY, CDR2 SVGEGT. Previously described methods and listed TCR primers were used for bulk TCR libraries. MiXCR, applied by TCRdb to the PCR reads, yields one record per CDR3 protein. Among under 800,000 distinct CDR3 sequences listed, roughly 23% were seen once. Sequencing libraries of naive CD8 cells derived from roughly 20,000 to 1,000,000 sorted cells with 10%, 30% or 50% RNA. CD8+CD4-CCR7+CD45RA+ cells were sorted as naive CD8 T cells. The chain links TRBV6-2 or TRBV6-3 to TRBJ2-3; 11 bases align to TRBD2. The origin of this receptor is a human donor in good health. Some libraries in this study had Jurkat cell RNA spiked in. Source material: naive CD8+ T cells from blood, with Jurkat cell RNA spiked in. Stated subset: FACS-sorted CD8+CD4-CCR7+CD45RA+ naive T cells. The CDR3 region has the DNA TGTGCCAGCAGTTACGGGATGTCCGTGGGACTAGCGGACACAGATACGCAGTATTTT. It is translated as CASSYGMSVGLADTDTQYF.